The sequence of this TCR beta chain was determined in a study of blood T cell repertoires in COVID-19. Study-level information: The study drew acute and convalescent COVID-19 samples from the United States, Italy and Spain. PBMCs, B-cell-depleted T cells, or T cells were the source of the cDNA or gDNA that made up the material.

This clone was detected only once. Assay: immunoSEQ multiplex PCR; the TCRdb copy retains only in-frame clones and omits some. The table has 150,000 to 200,000 clones, roughly four fifths seen once; the top ten hold about 5.5%. Germline CDR1 is SGHDT and CDR2 is YYEEEE. Trimming removed 4 bases at V and 1 base at J, with 11 bases between. This CDR3 is built from 14 residues. The chain uses TRBV5-6 and TRBJ2-5, with D uncertain. The sequence came from a woman aged 25-40 years with acute or convalescent COVID-19. The sequencing input was peripheral blood. CDR3 in DNA: TGTGCCAGCAGCCGCGGTTTGAGCCAAGAGACCCAGTACTTC. Its protein product is CASSRGLSQETQYF.